These 25 T cell receptor beta chains came from one sample sequenced in a study of blood T cell repertoires in COVID-19. Repertoires were generated with immunoSEQ multiplex PCR, while TCRdb's copy carries only in-frame clones and drops some. The sample yields hundreds of thousands of clones, 90% seen once. The specimen was PBMCs or T cells enriched from blood (not recorded which). The receptors here all came from a man aged 25-40 years who had been exposed to COVID-19.

The chain carries TRBV5-8 and TRBJ2-3; D possibly corresponds to TRBD2 (7 bases). CDR1 and CDR2 from the germline V gene are SGHTS and YDEGEE. The CDR3 length is 14 residues. The V end was cut by 0 bases, the J end by 7 bases, with 12 bases between. Written as DNA, the CDR3 is TGTGCCAGCAGCTTGGAGGCGGGGGCATATACGCAGTATTTT. This gives the protein CASSLEAGAYTQYF.

The chain couples TRBV3-1 (or the pseudogene TRBV3-2) to TRBJ2-6, with D unresolved. CDR3 length: 14 residues. Trimming cost V 4 bases and J 4 bases, with 8 bases left between them. CDR1 and CDR2 from the germline V gene are LGHDT and YNNKEL (reference sequence). The CDR3 here is CASSPDWGANVLTF. CDR3 nucleotide sequence: TGTGCCAGCAGCCCCGACTGGGGGGCCAACGTCCTGACTTTC.

This chain joins TRBV13 and TRBJ1-2; a possible D gene is TRBD1 (5 bases). From germline, CDR1 is PRHDT and CDR2 FYEKMQ (reference sequence). With 2 bases removed from V and 8 bases from J, the gap between germline ends came to 18 bases. The CDR3 extends over 15 amino acids. The CDR3 protein is CASSLMQGAVWGYTF. Written as DNA, the CDR3 is TGTGCCAGCAGCTTAATGCAGGGTGCCGTCTGGGGCTACACCTTC.

This clone was observed a single time. This chain connects TRBV11-2 to TRBJ1-2; D remains ambiguous. This CDR3 is 13 amino acids long. Trimming stripped 0 bases from V and 6 bases from J, with 8 bases between. CDR1 is SGHAT, CDR2 FQNNGV, per germline. CDR3 protein: CASSLDPGNGYTF. The DNA of the CDR3 is TGTGCCAGCAGCTTAGATCCCGGGAATGGCTACACCTTC.

The V call is TRBV19, the J call TRBJ1-5; D remains unclear. The CDR3 contains 16 residues. The V and J ends lost 5 bases and 0 bases respectively, with 14 bases between them. Germline assignment: CDR1 LNHDA and CDR2 SQIVND (reference sequence). The CDR3 protein is CASSSVSLFSNQPQHF. Written as DNA, the CDR3 is TGTGCCAGTAGTTCGGTGTCCCTTTTTAGCAATCAGCCCCAGCATTTT.

The V gene is TRBV5-1, the J gene TRBJ2-3; 9 bases match TRBD2. Germline lookup yields CDR1 SGHRS and CDR2 YFSETQ. The trim removed 0 bases at V and 1 base at J, leaving 0 bases unmatched. This CDR3 has 15 residues. The CDR3 region is CASSLGLAGTDTQYF. CDR3 DNA: TGCGCCAGCAGCTTGGGACTAGCGGGCACAGATACGCAGTATTTT. The whole variable domain, remainder taken from reference TRBV5-1 and TRBJ2-3, is KAGVTQTPRYLIKTRGQQVTLSCSPISGHRSVSWYQQTPGQGLQFLFEYFSETQRNKGNFPGRFSGRQFSNSRSEMNVSTLELGDSALYLCASSLGLAGTDTQYFGPGTRLTVL.

This chain uses TRBV6-5 with TRBJ1-5; tentative D call: TRBD1 (6 bases). Deletions cut 10 bases from V and 2 bases from J, with 15 bases between. The CDR3 is 14 residues long. Germline CDR1 is MNHEY and CDR2 is SVGAGI. The CDR3 nucleotides are TGTGCCACCTCTCTCAGGGGCGGCAATCAGCCCCAGCATTTT. Amino acid sequence: CATSLRGGNQPQHF.

This chain joins TRBV29-1 and TRBJ2-3, with 8 bases lining up with TRBD2. The germline V gene has CDR1 SQVTM and CDR2 ANQGSEA. The CDR3 runs to 15 residues. V shed 6 bases, J shed 4 bases, and the junction held 12 bases outside the gene matches. The CDR3 DNA is TGCAGCGTCCCCTTGGAAGGGCGGGGGGCAGATACGCAGTATTTT. Amino acid sequence: CSVPLEGRGADTQYF.

The chain combines TRBV11-2 with TRBJ1-1; no clear D. This CDR3 has 11 residues. Trimming removed 5 bases at V and 4 bases at J, with 5 bases between. Germline V gives CDR1 SGHAT, CDR2 FQNNGV. CDR3 sequence (DNA): TGTGCCAGCAGCCCCGGCACTGAAGCTTTCTTT. Translation gives CASSPGTEAFF.

This clone came up once. V gene TRBV9 combines with J gene TRBJ1-1, with TRBD1 matching 7 bases. V was pared by 9 bases and J by 0 bases, with 5 bases of the junction left unmatched. CDR3 length: 13 amino acids. Germline CDR1 SGDLS, CDR2 YYNGEE. CDR3 coding DNA: TGTGCCACCTCGACAGGGATGAACACTGAAGCTTTCTTT. It specifies CATSTGMNTEAFF. Based on the CDR3 plus reference TRBV9 and TRBJ1-1, the full variable domain is DSGVTQTPKHLITATGQRVTLRCSPRSGDLSVYWYQQSLDQGLQFLIQYYNGEERAKGNILERFSAQQFPDLHSELNLSSLELGDSALYFCATSTGMNTEAFFGQGTRLTVV.

J is TRBJ1-6 and V is TRBV3-1 (or the pseudogene TRBV3-2), with 7 bases lining up with TRBD1. The CDR3 contains 17 residues. Germline CDR1 reads LGHDT; CDR2 reads YNNKEL (reference sequence). Trimming took 1 base from V and 5 from J; bases not matched to a gene: 8. This CDR3 is CASSQGRGLWDNSPLHF. CDR3 coding DNA: TGTGCCAGCAGCCAAGGTAGGGGGCTTTGGGATAATTCACCCCTCCACTTT.

The gene calls are TRBV6-5 and TRBJ2-5, with D perhaps matching TRBD1 (5 bases). The CDR3 consists of 11 residues. V was shortened by 7 bases and J by 5 bases, with 8 bases between the two germline ends. CDR1 is MNHEY and CDR2 is SVGAGI in the germline V gene. CDR3 region: CASKGLETQYF. CDR3 sequence (DNA): TGTGCCAGCAAGGGGCTGGAGACCCAGTACTTC.

This clone was seen a single time. The rearrangement uses TRBV5-1 and TRBJ2-1; 8 bases align to TRBD2. The V and J ends lost 7 bases and 3 bases, in that order; junction bases with no gene match: 6. CDR1 is SGHRS, CDR2 YFSETQ, per germline. The CDR3 is 14 residues long. The CDR3: CASGSGGLYNEQFF. The CDR3 DNA reads as TGCGCCAGCGGAAGCGGGGGACTCTACAATGAGCAGTTCTTC.

This clone was found once. This sequence joins TRBV9 and TRBJ2-4, with 9 nucleotides matching TRBD1. CDR3 size: 18 residues. Germline CDR1 is SGDLS and CDR2 is YYNGEE. The trim removed 1 base at V and 0 bases at J, leaving 8 bases unmatched. The CDR3 loop reads CASSVYRGPGLAKNIQYF. Written as DNA, the CDR3 is TGTGCCAGCAGCGTATACAGGGGGCCGGGCTTAGCCAAAAACATTCAGTACTTC.

The chain combines TRBV5-1 with TRBJ1-2, with TRBD1 matching over 7 bases. The germline CDR1 and CDR2 sequences are SGHRS and YFSETQ. The CDR3 spans 14 residues. The V gene end was trimmed by 4 bases and the J gene end by 3 bases; junction bases not matched to a gene: 6. CDR3 DNA sequence: TGCGCCAGCAGCGCTGGACAGGCCGACTATGGCTACACCTTC. Translated, it gives CASSAGQADYGYTF.

The genes are TRBV3-1 (or the pseudogene TRBV3-2) and TRBJ1-1, with D possibly being TRBD1 (6 bases). The CDR3 length is 15 residues. Trimming left V 5 bases short and J 1 base short, with 14 bases between. CDR1 and CDR2 (germline): LGHDT, YNNKEL (reference sequence). This CDR3 is CASSVPGTRNTEAFF. Written as DNA, the CDR3 is TGTGCCAGCAGCGTCCCCGGGACAAGGAACACTGAAGCTTTCTTT.

The genes are TRBV7-9 and TRBJ1-4; 11 bases are a match to TRBD1. Germline CDR1 reads SEHNR; CDR2 reads FQNEAQ (reference sequence). CDR3 length: 16 residues. The trim removed 10 bases at V and 5 bases at J, leaving 12 bases unmatched. CDR3 bases: TGTGCCATCGACCGGGACAGGGGGATCAGAAATGAAAAACTGTTTTTT. Residues: CAIDRDRGIRNEKLFF.

The table lists this clone with a count of one. The V call is TRBV4-1, the J call TRBJ1-6; possibly TRBD1 for D (5 bases). Deletions cut 4 bases from V and 7 bases from J, with 14 bases between. The CDR3 consists of 15 residues. Germline assignment: CDR1 MGHRA and CDR2 YSYEKL. CDR3 in amino acids: CASSPSRGVNSPLHF. CDR3 DNA sequence: TGCGCCAGCAGCCCTTCAAGGGGCGTCAATTCACCCCTCCACTTT.

The V gene is TRBV4-1, the J gene TRBJ1-5; no clear D. Trimming cost V 1 base and J 4 bases, with 8 bases left between them. This CDR3 has 14 amino acids. CDR1 is MGHRA, CDR2 YSYEKL, per germline. Written as DNA, the CDR3 is TGCGCCAGCAGCCAAGTAGGACTTAATCAGCCCCAGCATTTT. Translating gives CASSQVGLNQPQHF.

The CDR3 is CASSYTRYMVEKLFF. CDR3 bases: TGTGCCAGCAGTTACACTAGATACATGGTCGAAAAACTGTTTTTT. This chain joins TRBV6-5 and TRBJ1-4, with unresolved D. V shed 2 bases and J shed 8 bases, with 15 bases lying between them. The germline CDR1 and CDR2 sequences are MNHEY and SVGAGI. This CDR3 has 15 residues.

The V call is TRBV9, the J call TRBJ2-3, with 9 bases fitting TRBD1. The germline gives CDR1 SGDLS, CDR2 YYNGEE. The V gene end was trimmed by 4 bases and the J gene end by 1 base; junction bases not matched to a gene: 4. CDR3 length: 15 amino acids. This CDR3 is CASSSGTGRTDTQYF. The CDR3, as DNA: TGTGCCAGCAGCTCCGGGACAGGGCGCACAGATACGCAGTATTTT. Full variable domain (remainder filled in from reference TRBV9 and TRBJ2-3): DSGVTQTPKHLITATGQRVTLRCSPRSGDLSVYWYQQSLDQGLQFLIQYYNGEERAKGNILERFSAQQFPDLHSELNLSSLELGDSALYFCASSSGTGRTDTQYFGPGTRLTVL.

The V and J genes are TRBV4-1 and TRBJ1-5; D call uncertain. V lost 0 bases and J lost 5, with 8 bases in between. This CDR3 contains 14 residues. The germline CDR1 and CDR2 sequences are MGHRA and YSYEKL. CDR3 nucleotides: TGCGCCAGCAGCCAAGATCGTCGAGATCAGCCCCAGCATTTT. Its protein product is CASSQDRRDQPQHF.

The chain is built from TRBV3-1 (or the pseudogene TRBV3-2) and TRBJ1-5; 7 bases line up with TRBD1. The CDR3 covers 15 residues. With 3 bases clipped from V and 1 base from J, the junction kept 3 bases outside the gene matches. Germline V lookup: CDR1 LGHDT, CDR2 YNNKEL (reference sequence). This chain's CDR3 is CASSQMTGSNQPQHF. CDR3 in DNA: TGTGCCAGCAGCCAGATGACAGGGAGCAATCAGCCCCAGCATTTT.

The J gene is TRBJ2-1, the V gene TRBV9; D gene unclear. The CDR3 contains 15 residues. Looked up from germline, CDR1 is SGDLS and CDR2 is YYNGEE. Trimming pared 0 bases from V and 6 bases from J, leaving 13 bases between. The CDR3 DNA follows: TGTGCCAGCAGCGTAGGCGTAGCCCCGGGCAATGAGCAGTTCTTC. This sequence encodes CASSVGVAPGNEQFF.

This sequence joins TRBV23-1 and TRBJ1-5; D unclear. TRBV23-1 is annotated as an ORF whose role is uncertain. This CDR3 comprises 15 residues. V was clipped by 0 bases and J by 4 bases, with 10 bases between them. As DNA, the CDR3 is TGCGCCAGCAGTCAATCGTGTATTCAGAATCAGCCCCAGCATTTT. This encodes CASSQSCIQNQPQHF.